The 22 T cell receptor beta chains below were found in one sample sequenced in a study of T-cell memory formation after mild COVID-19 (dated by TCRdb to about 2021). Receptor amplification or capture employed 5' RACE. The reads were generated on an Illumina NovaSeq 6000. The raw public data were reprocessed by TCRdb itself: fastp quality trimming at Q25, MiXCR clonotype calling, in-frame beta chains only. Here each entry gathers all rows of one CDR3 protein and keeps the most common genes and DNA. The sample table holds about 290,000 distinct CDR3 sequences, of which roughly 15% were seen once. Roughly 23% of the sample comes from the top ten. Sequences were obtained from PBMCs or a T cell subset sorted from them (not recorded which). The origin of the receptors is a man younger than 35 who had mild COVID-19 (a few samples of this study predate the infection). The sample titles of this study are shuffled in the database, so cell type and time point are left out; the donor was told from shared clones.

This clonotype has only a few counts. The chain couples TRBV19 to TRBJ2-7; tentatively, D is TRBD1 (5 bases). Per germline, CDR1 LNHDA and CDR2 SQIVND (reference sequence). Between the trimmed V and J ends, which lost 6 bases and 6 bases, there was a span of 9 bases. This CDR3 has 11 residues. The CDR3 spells CASSRTGEQYV. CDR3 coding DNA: TGTGCCAGTAGCCGCACAGGCGAGCAGTACGTC.

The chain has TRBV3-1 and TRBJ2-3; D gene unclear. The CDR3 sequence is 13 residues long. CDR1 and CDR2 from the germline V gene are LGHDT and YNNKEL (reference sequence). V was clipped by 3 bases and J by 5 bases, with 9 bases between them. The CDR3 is CASSHPLGDTQYF. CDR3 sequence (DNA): TGTGCCAGCAGCCACCCGCTGGGAGATACGCAGTATTTT.

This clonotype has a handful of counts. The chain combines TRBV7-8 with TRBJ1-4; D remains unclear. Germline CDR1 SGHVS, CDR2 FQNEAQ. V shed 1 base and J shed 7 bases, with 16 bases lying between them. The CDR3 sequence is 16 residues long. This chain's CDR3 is CASSLGEVLRREKLFF. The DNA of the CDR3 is TGTGCCAGCAGCTTAGGAGAGGTCTTACGGCGTGAAAAACTGTTTTTT.

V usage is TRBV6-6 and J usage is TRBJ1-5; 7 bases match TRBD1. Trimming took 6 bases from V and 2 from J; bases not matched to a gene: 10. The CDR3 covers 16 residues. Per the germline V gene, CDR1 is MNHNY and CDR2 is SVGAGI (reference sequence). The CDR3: CASSGRSGGGNQPQHF. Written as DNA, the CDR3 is TGTGCCAGCAGCGGCAGGTCAGGGGGTGGCAATCAGCCCCAGCATTTT.

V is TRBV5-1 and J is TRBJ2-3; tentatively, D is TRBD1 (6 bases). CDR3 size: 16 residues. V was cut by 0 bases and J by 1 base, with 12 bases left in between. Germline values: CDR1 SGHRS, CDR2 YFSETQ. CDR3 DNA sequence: TGCGCCAGCAGCTTGGCCCCAGGGGCTGGCACAGATACGCAGTATTTT. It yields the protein CASSLAPGAGTDTQYF.

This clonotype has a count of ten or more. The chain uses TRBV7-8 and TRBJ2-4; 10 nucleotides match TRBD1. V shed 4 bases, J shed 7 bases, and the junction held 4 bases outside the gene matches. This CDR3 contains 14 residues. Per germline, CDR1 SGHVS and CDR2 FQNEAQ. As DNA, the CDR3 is TGTGCCAGCAGCTGGGGGACAGGGGTCAACATTCAGTACTTC. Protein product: CASSWGTGVNIQYF.

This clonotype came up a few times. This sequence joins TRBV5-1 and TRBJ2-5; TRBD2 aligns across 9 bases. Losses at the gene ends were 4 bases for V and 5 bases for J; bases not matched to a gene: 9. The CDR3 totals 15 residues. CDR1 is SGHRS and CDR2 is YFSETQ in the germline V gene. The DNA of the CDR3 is TGCGCCAGCAGCACTCTTAGCGGGGGCCCTGAGACCCAGTACTTC. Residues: CASSTLSGGPETQYF.

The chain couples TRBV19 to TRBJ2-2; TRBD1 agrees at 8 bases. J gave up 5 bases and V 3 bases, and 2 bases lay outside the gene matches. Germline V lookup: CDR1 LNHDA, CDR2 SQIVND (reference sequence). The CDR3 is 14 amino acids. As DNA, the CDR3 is TGTGCCAGTAGTATCCAGGGGGCGACCGGGGAGCTGTTTTTT. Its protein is CASSIQGATGELFF.

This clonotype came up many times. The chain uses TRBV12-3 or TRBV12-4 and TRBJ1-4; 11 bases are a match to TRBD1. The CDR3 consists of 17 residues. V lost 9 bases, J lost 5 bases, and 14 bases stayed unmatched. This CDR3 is CASGQGASSFWNEKLFF. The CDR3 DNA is TGTGCCAGTGGACAGGGGGCAAGTTCGTTTTGGAATGAAAAACTGTTTTTT.

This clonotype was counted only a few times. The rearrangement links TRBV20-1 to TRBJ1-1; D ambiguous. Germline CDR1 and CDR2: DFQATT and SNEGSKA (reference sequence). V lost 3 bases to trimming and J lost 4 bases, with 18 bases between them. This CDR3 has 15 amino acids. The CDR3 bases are TGCAGTGCTAGGAAGGGTGGCCCTGTGCCCACTGAAGCTTTCTTT. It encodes CSARKGGPVPTEAFF.

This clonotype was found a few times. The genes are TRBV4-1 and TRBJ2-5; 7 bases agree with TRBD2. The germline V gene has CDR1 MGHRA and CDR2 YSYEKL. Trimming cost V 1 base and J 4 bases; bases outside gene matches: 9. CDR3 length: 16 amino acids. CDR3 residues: CASSQVGREDSETQYF. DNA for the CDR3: TGCGCCAGCAGCCAAGTGGGCCGGGAGGATTCAGAGACCCAGTACTTC.

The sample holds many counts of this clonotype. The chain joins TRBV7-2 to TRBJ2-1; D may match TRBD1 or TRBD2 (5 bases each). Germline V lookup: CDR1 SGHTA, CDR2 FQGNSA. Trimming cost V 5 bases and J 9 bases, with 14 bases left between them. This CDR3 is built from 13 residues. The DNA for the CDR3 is TGTGCCAGCAGCATGGCCCCAGGGACTGAGCAGTTCTTC. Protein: CASSMAPGTEQFF. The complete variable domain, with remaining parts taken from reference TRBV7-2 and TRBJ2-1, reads GAGVSQSPSNKVTEKGKDVELRCDPISGHTALYWYRQSLGQGLEFLIYFQGNSAPDKSGLPSDRFSAERTGGSVSTLTIQRTQQEDSAVYLCASSMAPGTEQFFGPGTRLTVL.

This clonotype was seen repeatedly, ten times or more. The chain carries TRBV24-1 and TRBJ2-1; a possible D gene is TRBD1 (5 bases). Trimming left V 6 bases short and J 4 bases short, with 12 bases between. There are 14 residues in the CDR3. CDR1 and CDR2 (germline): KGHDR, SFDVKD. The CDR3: CATSLTGGYNEQFF. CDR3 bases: TGTGCCACCAGTCTAACAGGCGGATACAATGAGCAGTTCTTC.

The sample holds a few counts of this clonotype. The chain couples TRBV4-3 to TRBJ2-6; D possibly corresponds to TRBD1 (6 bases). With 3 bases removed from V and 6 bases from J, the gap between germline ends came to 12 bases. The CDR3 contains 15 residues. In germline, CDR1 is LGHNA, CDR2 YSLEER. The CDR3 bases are TGCGCCAGCAGCCAGCGACGGGACATGGCCAACGTCCTGACTTTC. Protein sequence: CASSQRRDMANVLTF.

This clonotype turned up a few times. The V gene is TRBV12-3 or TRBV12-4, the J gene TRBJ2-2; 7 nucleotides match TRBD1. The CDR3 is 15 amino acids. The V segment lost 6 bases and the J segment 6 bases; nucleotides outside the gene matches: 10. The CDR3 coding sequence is TGTGCCAGCAGCAAGGGGCGGCAGGGGGCCGGGGAGCTGTTTTTT. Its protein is CASSKGRQGAGELFF.

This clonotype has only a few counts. The CDR3 protein is CASSLSAGGGEKLFF. CDR3 DNA: TGTGCCAGCAGCTTATCTGCAGGGGGCGGTGAAAAACTGTTTTTT. V usage is TRBV5-4 and J usage is TRBJ1-4, with 8 bases identical to TRBD1. Per germline, CDR1 SGHNT and CDR2 YYREEE (reference sequence). V lost 2 bases, J lost 7 bases, and 7 bases stayed unmatched. The CDR3 has 15 amino acids.

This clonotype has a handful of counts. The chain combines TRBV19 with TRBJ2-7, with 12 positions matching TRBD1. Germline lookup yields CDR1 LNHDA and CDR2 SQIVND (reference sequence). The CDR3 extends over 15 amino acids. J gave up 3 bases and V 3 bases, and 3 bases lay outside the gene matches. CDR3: CASSIGTGGYYEQYF. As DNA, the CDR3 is TGTGCCAGTAGTATCGGGACAGGGGGCTACTACGAGCAGTACTTC.

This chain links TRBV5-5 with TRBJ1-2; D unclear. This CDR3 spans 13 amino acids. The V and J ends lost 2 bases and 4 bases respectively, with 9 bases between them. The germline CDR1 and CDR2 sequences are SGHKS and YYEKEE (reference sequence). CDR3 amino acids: CASSFYGPYGYTF. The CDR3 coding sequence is TGTGCCAGCAGCTTCTACGGACCCTATGGCTACACCTTC.

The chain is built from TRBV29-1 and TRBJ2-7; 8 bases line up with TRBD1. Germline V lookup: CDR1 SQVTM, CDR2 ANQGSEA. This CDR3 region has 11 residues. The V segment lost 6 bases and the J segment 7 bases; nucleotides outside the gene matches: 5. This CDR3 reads CSVRQGWEQYV. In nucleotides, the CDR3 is TGCAGCGTCCGACAGGGGTGGGAGCAGTACGTC.

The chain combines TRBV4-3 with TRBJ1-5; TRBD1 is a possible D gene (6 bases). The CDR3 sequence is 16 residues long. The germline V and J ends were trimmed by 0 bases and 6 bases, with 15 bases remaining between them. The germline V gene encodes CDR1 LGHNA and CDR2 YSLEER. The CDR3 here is CASSQDLGNRAQPQHF. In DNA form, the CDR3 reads TGCGCCAGCAGCCAAGACCTGGGGAACAGGGCTCAGCCCCAGCATTTT.

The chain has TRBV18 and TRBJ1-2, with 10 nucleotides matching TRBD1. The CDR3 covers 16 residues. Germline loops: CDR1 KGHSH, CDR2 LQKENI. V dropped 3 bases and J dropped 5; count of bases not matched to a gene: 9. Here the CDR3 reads CASSPWDRGEDYGYTF. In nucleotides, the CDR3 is TGTGCCAGCTCACCGTGGGACAGGGGAGAAGATTATGGCTACACCTTC.

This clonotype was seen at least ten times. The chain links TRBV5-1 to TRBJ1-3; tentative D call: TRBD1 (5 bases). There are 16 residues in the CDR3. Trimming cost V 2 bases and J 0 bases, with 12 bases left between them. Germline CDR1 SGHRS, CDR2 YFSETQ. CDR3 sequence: CASSLRGRDSGNTIYF. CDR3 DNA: TGCGCCAGCAGCTTACGGGGCCGCGACTCTGGAAACACCATATATTTT.